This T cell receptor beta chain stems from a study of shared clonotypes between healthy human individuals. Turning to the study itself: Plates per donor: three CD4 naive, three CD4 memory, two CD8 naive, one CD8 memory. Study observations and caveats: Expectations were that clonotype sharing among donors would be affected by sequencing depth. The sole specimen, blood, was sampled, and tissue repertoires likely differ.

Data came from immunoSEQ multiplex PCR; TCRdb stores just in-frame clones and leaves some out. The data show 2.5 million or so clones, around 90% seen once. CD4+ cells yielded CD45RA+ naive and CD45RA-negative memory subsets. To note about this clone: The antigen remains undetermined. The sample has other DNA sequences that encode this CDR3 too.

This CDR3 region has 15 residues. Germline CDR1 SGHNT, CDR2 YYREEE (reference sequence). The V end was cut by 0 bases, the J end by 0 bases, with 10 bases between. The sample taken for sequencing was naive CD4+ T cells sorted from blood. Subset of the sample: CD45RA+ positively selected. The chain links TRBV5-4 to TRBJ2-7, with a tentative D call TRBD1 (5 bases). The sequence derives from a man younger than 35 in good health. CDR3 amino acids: CASSLGGSSSYEQYF. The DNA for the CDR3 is TGTGCCAGCAGCTTGGGGGGCTCAAGCTCCTACGAGCAGTACTTC. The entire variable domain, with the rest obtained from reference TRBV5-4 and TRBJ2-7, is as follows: ETGVTQSPTHLIKTRGQQVTLRCSSQSGHNTVSWYQQALGQGPQFIFQYYREEENGRGNFPPRFSGLQFPNYSSELNVNALELDDSALYLCASSLGGSSSYEQYFGPGTRLTVT.